The rows below give T cell receptor beta chains drawn from one sample of a study of CD8 T cells in ankylosing spondylitis. TCRdb called the 5' RACE reads again in MiXCR, with one record for every CDR3 protein. The table lists around 210,000 distinct CDR3 sequences, 7% to 10% of them singletons, with 4% to 5% in the top ten. Specimen: blood, either unsorted or a sorted T cell fraction (not recorded which). The receptors come from a female donor with ankylosing spondylitis or in good health (not recorded which). Both conserved end residues are part of each CDR3. The order of the fields is J gene, clone size, V gene, D gene, CDR3 DNA, CDR3 protein. The D gene is left open where the match is weak. Clone sizes are given selectively: once, few, many, or a class where the clone is expanded.

j_gene: TRBJ2-1; abundance: .; v_gene: TRBV12-3/TRBV12-4; d_gene: .; CDR3nt: TGTGCCAGCGGCCCCCCTGTGGAGCAGTTCTTC; CDR3aa: CASGPPVEQFF
j_gene: TRBJ2-7; abundance: many; v_gene: TRBV7-2; d_gene: TRBD1; CDR3nt: TGTGCCAGCAGCTTAGGACCCCCCGGGACAGCCTCCTACGAGCAGTACTTC; CDR3aa: CASSLGPPGTASYEQYF
j_gene: TRBJ2-7; abundance: many; v_gene: TRBV5-1; d_gene: .; CDR3nt: TGCGCCAGCAGCCCGAAGGTAGGACCCTACGAGCAGTACTTC; CDR3aa: CASSPKVGPYEQYF
j_gene: TRBJ1-1; abundance: few; v_gene: TRBV2; d_gene: .; CDR3nt: TGTGCCAGCAGTGAAGACCGGGTCCGGGAAACTTTCTTT; CDR3aa: CASSEDRVRETFF
j_gene: TRBJ2-7; abundance: many; v_gene: TRBV29-1; d_gene: .; CDR3nt: TGCAGCGTTCCTCAGGGGTTGGAGCAGTACTTC; CDR3aa: CSVPQGLEQYF
j_gene: TRBJ1-4; abundance: few; v_gene: TRBV4-1; d_gene: .; CDR3nt: TGCGCCAGCAGCCAAGAGGGACGGTCTAATGAAAAACTGTTTTTT; CDR3aa: CASSQEGRSNEKLFF
j_gene: TRBJ2-7; abundance: many; v_gene: TRBV5-1; d_gene: .; CDR3nt: TGCGCCAGCAGCCTGGAAGGCAGGTTACCTCTGGAGCAGTACTTC; CDR3aa: CASSLEGRLPLEQYF
j_gene: TRBJ2-7; abundance: many; v_gene: TRBV20-1; d_gene: .; CDR3nt: TGCAGTGCTAGAGTACCAGGGCCCTACGAGCAGTACTTC; CDR3aa: CSARVPGPYEQYF
j_gene: TRBJ2-7; abundance: many; v_gene: TRBV2; d_gene: .; CDR3nt: TGTGCCAGCAGACCCGAGATGCTAGCTCTCGAGCAGTACTTC; CDR3aa: CASRPEMLALEQYF
j_gene: TRBJ1-5; abundance: many; v_gene: TRBV12-2; d_gene: .; CDR3nt: TGTGCAAGTCGCTCCCTGATAACCCGGGACGGCAATCAGCCCCAGCATTTT; CDR3aa: CASRSLITRDGNQPQHF
j_gene: TRBJ2-5; abundance: few; v_gene: TRBV29-1; d_gene: .; CDR3nt: TGCAGCGTCACCAGGGGGGAAGAGACCCAGTACTTC; CDR3aa: CSVTRGEETQYF
j_gene: TRBJ2-3; abundance: many; v_gene: TRBV7-2; d_gene: .; CDR3nt: TGTGCCAGCAGCTTGTGGGCGACTAGTAACACAGATACGCAGTATTTT; CDR3aa: CASSLWATSNTDTQYF
j_gene: TRBJ2-7; abundance: many; v_gene: TRBV25-1; d_gene: .; CDR3nt: TGTGCCAGCAGTTGGCACGACGAGCAGTACTTC; CDR3aa: CASSWHDEQYF
j_gene: TRBJ2-2; abundance: many; v_gene: TRBV20-1; d_gene: TRBD2; CDR3nt: TGCAGTGCTCATAGCGGGAGGCGCGGGGAGCTGTTTTTT; CDR3aa: CSAHSGRRGELFF
j_gene: TRBJ2-7; abundance: many; v_gene: TRBV12-3/TRBV12-4; d_gene: TRBD1; CDR3nt: TGTGCCAGCAGTAACCACAGGGGCACGGAGAGCGACGAGCAGTACTTC; CDR3aa: CASSNHRGTESDEQYF
j_gene: TRBJ2-3; abundance: many; v_gene: TRBV7-8; d_gene: TRBD2; CDR3nt: TGTGCCAGCAGCAGGGGACTAGGTATCCTCACAGATACGCAGTATTTT; CDR3aa: CASSRGLGILTDTQYF
j_gene: TRBJ2-3; abundance: many; v_gene: TRBV7-3; d_gene: .; CDR3nt: TGTGCCAGCAGCTTAACCGGCGGGGAATGGGATACGCAGTATTTT; CDR3aa: CASSLTGGEWDTQYF
j_gene: TRBJ2-2; abundance: many; v_gene: TRBV12-3/TRBV12-4; d_gene: TRBD1; CDR3nt: TGTGCCAGCACCATTGGGGGGCAGGGGGCATCCGGGGAGCTGTTTTTT; CDR3aa: CASTIGGQGASGELFF
j_gene: TRBJ2-4; abundance: few; v_gene: TRBV5-5; d_gene: TRBD2; CDR3nt: TGTGCCAGCAGCGATTCCGGGACTACTAAAAACATTCAGTACTTC; CDR3aa: CASSDSGTTKNIQYF
j_gene: TRBJ2-1; abundance: .; v_gene: TRBV5-1; d_gene: .; CDR3nt: TGCGCCAGCAGCTGGGACGGTTTCAAGCTCTTC; CDR3aa: CASSWDGFKLF
j_gene: TRBJ2-2; abundance: many; v_gene: TRBV5-1; d_gene: TRBD2; CDR3nt: TGCGCCAGCAGCTTAACTAGCGGGAGCGTACTTACGAACACCGGGGAGCTGTTTTTT; CDR3aa: CASSLTSGSVLTNTGELFF
j_gene: TRBJ2-1; abundance: .; v_gene: TRBV7-6; d_gene: TRBD2; CDR3nt: TGTGCCAGCAGCTTAGGGCTAGCGGGATGGAATGAGCAGTTCTTC; CDR3aa: CASSLGLAGWNEQFF
j_gene: TRBJ1-2; abundance: .; v_gene: TRBV27; d_gene: .; CDR3nt: TGTGCCAGCACCTCCTCACGGGGACTCTCTATGGGCTACACCTTC; CDR3aa: CASTSSRGLSMGYTF
j_gene: TRBJ2-7; abundance: few; v_gene: TRBV7-2; d_gene: .; CDR3nt: TGTGCCAGCAGCTTAGCGGGGGACGGTGCTTACGAGCAGTACTTC; CDR3aa: CASSLAGDGAYEQYF
j_gene: TRBJ2-1; abundance: few; v_gene: TRBV11-2; d_gene: TRBD2; CDR3nt: TGTGCCAGCAGCCATCCACTAGCGGGAGGAACCTCCCCCAATGAGCAGTTCTTC; CDR3aa: CASSHPLAGGTSPNEQFF
j_gene: TRBJ2-1; abundance: many; v_gene: TRBV12-3/TRBV12-4; d_gene: TRBD2; CDR3nt: TGTGCCAGCAGCCCCTCTAGCGGGTCGGGCAATGAGCAGTTCTTC; CDR3aa: CASSPSSGSGNEQFF
j_gene: TRBJ2-1; abundance: many; v_gene: TRBV18; d_gene: .; CDR3nt: TGTGCCAGCTCACTTGACCGCACGGCGGAGCAGTTCTTC; CDR3aa: CASSLDRTAEQFF
j_gene: TRBJ2-1; abundance: many; v_gene: TRBV5-4; d_gene: .; CDR3nt: TGTGCCAGCAGCTTGGTACCCGGAAATGAGCAGTTCTTC; CDR3aa: CASSLVPGNEQFF
j_gene: TRBJ1-2; abundance: few; v_gene: TRBV5-4; d_gene: TRBD1; CDR3nt: TGTGCCAGCAGCTTGACCCCTGGACAGGGGGCGGCCTATGGCTACACCTTC; CDR3aa: CASSLTPGQGAAYGYTF
j_gene: TRBJ1-1; abundance: many; v_gene: TRBV7-9; d_gene: .; CDR3nt: TGTGCCAGCGGGAAGGGCCTCGGGACTGAAGCTTTCTTT; CDR3aa: CASGKGLGTEAFF
j_gene: TRBJ1-2; abundance: many; v_gene: TRBV6-1; d_gene: TRBD1; CDR3nt: TGTGCCAGCAGCCTAGCCCTAACAGGGGGCAGTAACTATGGCTACACCTTC; CDR3aa: CASSLALTGGSNYGYTF
j_gene: TRBJ2-7; abundance: many; v_gene: TRBV3-1; d_gene: TRBD2; CDR3nt: TGTGCCAGCAGCCAAGCCGGGACTAGTGCCTACGAGCAGTACTTC; CDR3aa: CASSQAGTSAYEQYF
j_gene: TRBJ2-7; abundance: many; v_gene: TRBV12-3/TRBV12-4; d_gene: TRBD1; CDR3nt: TGTGCCAGCACCGCCGGGACAGGAGCAGGCCACGAGCAGTACTTC; CDR3aa: CASTAGTGAGHEQYF
j_gene: TRBJ2-1; abundance: few; v_gene: TRBV29-1; d_gene: .; CDR3nt: TGCAGCGTCTCAGACAGGAGTGTTGTCTCCTACAATGAGCAGTTCTTC; CDR3aa: CSVSDRSVVSYNEQFF
j_gene: TRBJ2-1; abundance: many; v_gene: TRBV20-1; d_gene: .; CDR3nt: TGCAGTGCTAGCCGAGCGGCAAACAATGAGCAGTTCTTC; CDR3aa: CSASRAANNEQFF
j_gene: TRBJ2-1; abundance: many; v_gene: TRBV5-4; d_gene: .; CDR3nt: TGTGCCAGCAGCTTGTTACGGGAGAGCTCCTACAATGAGCAGTTCTTC; CDR3aa: CASSLLRESSYNEQFF
j_gene: TRBJ2-7; abundance: many; v_gene: TRBV5-1; d_gene: .; CDR3nt: TGCGCCAGCAGCTTGTACAGCGCTGCCTACGAGCAGTACTTC; CDR3aa: CASSLYSAAYEQYF
j_gene: TRBJ2-1; abundance: .; v_gene: TRBV12-3/TRBV12-4; d_gene: .; CDR3nt: TGTGCCAGCTGTTTAATCCGGGAGTGGGGCAGCTCCTACAATGAGCAGTTCTTC; CDR3aa: CASCLIREWGSSYNEQFF
j_gene: TRBJ2-2; abundance: many; v_gene: TRBV20-1; d_gene: .; CDR3nt: TGCAGTCTCGCGAGGCTCCCGAACGCCGGGGAGCTGTTTTTT; CDR3aa: CSLARLPNAGELFF
j_gene: TRBJ2-5; abundance: many; v_gene: TRBV9; d_gene: .; CDR3nt: TGTGCCAGCAGCGTAGCTTCAGGGCGAGAGACCCAGTACTTC; CDR3aa: CASSVASGRETQYF
j_gene: TRBJ2-3; abundance: many; v_gene: TRBV7-8; d_gene: TRBD1; CDR3nt: TGTGCCAGCAGCTTCAGTGGGACAGGGGGCGCGAACACAGATACGCAGTATTTT; CDR3aa: CASSFSGTGGANTDTQYF
j_gene: TRBJ2-2; abundance: many; v_gene: TRBV10-2; d_gene: TRBD2; CDR3nt: TGCGCCAGCAGATTAGCGGGAGGGGGCACCGGGGAGCTGTTTTTT; CDR3aa: CASRLAGGGTGELFF
j_gene: TRBJ2-1; abundance: many; v_gene: TRBV9; d_gene: TRBD2; CDR3nt: TGTGCCAGCAGCGTAGGAGGTAGCGGGAGAGCCAATGAGCAGTTCTTC; CDR3aa: CASSVGGSGRANEQFF
j_gene: TRBJ2-3; abundance: many; v_gene: TRBV2; d_gene: .; CDR3nt: TGTGCCAGCAAGCCGGACGGGGATACGCAGTATTTT; CDR3aa: CASKPDGDTQYF
j_gene: TRBJ2-7; abundance: .; v_gene: TRBV7-2; d_gene: TRBD2; CDR3nt: TGTGCCAGCAGCCTCTGGTCTAGCGGGAGGGGGGAGCAGTACTTC; CDR3aa: CASSLWSSGRGEQYF